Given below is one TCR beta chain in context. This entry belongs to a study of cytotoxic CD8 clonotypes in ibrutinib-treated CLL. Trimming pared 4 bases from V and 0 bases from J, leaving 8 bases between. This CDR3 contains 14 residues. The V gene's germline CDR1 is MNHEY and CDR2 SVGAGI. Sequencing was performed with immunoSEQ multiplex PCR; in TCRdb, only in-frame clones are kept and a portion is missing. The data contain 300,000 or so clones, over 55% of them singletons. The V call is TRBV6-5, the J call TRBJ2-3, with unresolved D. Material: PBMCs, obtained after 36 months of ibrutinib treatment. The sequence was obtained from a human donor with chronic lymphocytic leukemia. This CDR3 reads CASSSHPSTDTQYF. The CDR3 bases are TGTGCCAGCAGTTCCCACCCTAGCACAGATACGCAGTATTTT.